The 3 T cell receptor beta chains listed next were all sequenced from one sample in a study of T-cell memory formation after mild COVID-19. TCRdb redid the calling of the 5' RACE reads with MiXCR, one entry per CDR3 protein. The table records 300,000 to 400,000 distinct CDR3 sequences, 25% to 30% of them present only once. The sequenced sample consisted of PBMCs or a T cell subset sorted from them (not recorded which). These receptors all stem from an adult woman who had mild COVID-19 (a few samples of this study predate the infection). Cell type and time point are not known.

The V call is TRBV13, the J call TRBJ2-7; 9 bases map to TRBD2. Germline loops: CDR1 PRHDT, CDR2 FYEKMQ (reference sequence). The CDR3 is 14 residues long. V shed 5 bases, J shed 2 bases, and the junction held 4 bases outside the gene matches. The CDR3 loop reads CASSVAGEPYEQYF. CDR3 nucleotides: TGTGCCAGCAGCGTAGCGGGGGAACCCTACGAGCAGTACTTC.

This clonotype was counted between two and nine times. The chain uses TRBV4-2 and TRBJ2-1; D call uncertain. This CDR3 is 12 amino acids long. V gave up 5 bases and J gave up 8 bases, with 10 bases separating them. Germline V gives CDR1 LGHNA, CDR2 YNFKEQ. CDR3 residues: CASSKTSYEQFF. CDR3 bases: TGTGCCAGCAGCAAGACATCCTATGAGCAGTTCTTC.

V is TRBV19 and J is TRBJ1-1, with D possibly being TRBD1 (6 bases). V was clipped by 4 bases and J by 0 bases, with 15 bases between them. CDR1 is LNHDA, CDR2 SQIVND, per germline (reference sequence). This CDR3 has 16 residues. The CDR3 is CASSSGDILMNTEAFF. In DNA, the CDR3 is TGTGCCAGTAGTAGCGGGGACATTCTAATGAACACTGAAGCTTTCTTT.